The 27 T cell receptor beta chains reported below all come from one sample, sequenced in a study of cytomegalovirus exposure and HLA in healthy donors. The PCR used 60 Vbeta and 13 Jbeta primers. Some clones are missing from TCRdb's copy, which holds only in-frame ones; the method was immunoSEQ multiplex PCR. The top ten hold approximately 2% of the sample, which has approximately 260,000 clones, roughly four fifths seen once. Sequencing was carried out using PBMCs. These receptors came from a woman in her thirties or forties in good health and CMV-seropositive.

The chain has TRBV7-9 and TRBJ1-1; TRBD1 is a possible D gene (5 bases). CDR3 length equals 14 residues. V was cut by 2 bases and J by 7 bases, with 14 bases left in between. The germline V gene encodes CDR1 SEHNR and CDR2 FQNEAQ (reference sequence). For the CDR3, the DNA is TGTGCCAGCAGCTTAAATGGACACGGCCATGAAGCTTTCTTT. Translation gives CASSLNGHGHEAFF.

This chain uses TRBV6-5 with TRBJ2-5; D unresolved. Deletions cut 4 bases from V and 11 bases from J, with 11 bases between. Looked up from germline, CDR1 is MNHEY and CDR2 is SVGAGI. This CDR3 spans 11 amino acids. Written as DNA, the CDR3 is TGTGCCAGCAGTTCTACCTCGGAGCAGTACTTC. It specifies CASSSTSEQYF.

V gene TRBV28 combines with J gene TRBJ2-1, with a weak D call TRBD1 (5 bases). The CDR3 contains 16 residues. Germline CDR1 MDHEN, CDR2 SYDVKM. With 5 bases removed from V and 6 bases from J, the gap between germline ends came to 20 bases. As DNA, the CDR3 is TGTGCCAGCAGTCAACAGGCATACCCTCAGGGCAATGAGCAGTTCTTC. Protein: CASSQQAYPQGNEQFF.

This sequence joins TRBV6-6 and TRBJ2-7, with a tentative D call TRBD2 (7 bases). The CDR3 length is 14 residues. Between the trimmed V and J ends, which lost 8 bases and 0 bases, there was a span of 14 bases. Germline V CDR1 and CDR2: MNHNY, SVGAGI (reference sequence). CDR3 region: CASPGGDTSYEQYF. Here the CDR3 DNA reads TGTGCCAGCCCTGGGGGGGACACCTCCTACGAGCAGTACTTC.

This chain joins TRBV9 and TRBJ1-2; TRBD1 agrees at 7 bases. The germline V gene encodes CDR1 SGDLS and CDR2 YYNGEE. The CDR3 has 15 amino acids. V shed 3 bases, J shed 4 bases, and the junction held 9 bases outside the gene matches. The CDR3 loop is CASSAGQALGYGYTF. The CDR3 bases are TGTGCCAGCAGCGCCGGACAGGCTTTGGGCTATGGCTACACCTTC.

V is TRBV6-1 and J is TRBJ2-7; possibly TRBD2 for D (5 bases). Per the germline V gene, CDR1 is MNHNS and CDR2 is SASEGT. V was shortened by 0 bases and J by 4 bases, with 22 bases between the two germline ends. This CDR3 region has 18 residues. CDR3 sequence reads: CASSEAIIGETRPYEQYF. The CDR3 DNA sequence: TGTGCCAGCAGTGAAGCAATAATCGGGGAGACTCGACCTTACGAGCAGTACTTC.

The rearrangement joins TRBV28 to TRBJ2-7; 8 nucleotides agree with TRBD1. The CDR3 contains 14 residues. From germline, CDR1 is MDHEN and CDR2 SYDVKM. J gave up 3 bases and V 5 bases, and 6 bases lay outside the gene matches. CDR3 loop: CASSLRQGNYEQYF. In nucleotides, the CDR3 is TGTGCCAGCAGTCTACGACAGGGGAACTACGAGCAGTACTTC.

Worth noting for this clone: A junction boundary mismatches the germline segment, possibly from a read error. The chain's CDR3 is CASSLVTSGSF. The CDR3 DNA follows: TGTGCCAGCAGCTTAGTTACTTCAGGGTCCTTC. The chain links TRBV7-9 to TRBJ1-2; tentatively, D is TRBD1 (5 bases). Per germline, CDR1 SEHNR and CDR2 FQNEAQ (reference sequence). The CDR3 contains 11 residues.

V and J are TRBV4-3 and TRBJ2-7; perhaps TRBD1 as D (6 bases). Germline CDR1 LGHNA, CDR2 YSLEER. V was shortened by 2 bases and J by 2 bases, with 16 bases between the two germline ends. The CDR3 is 16 amino acids. The CDR3 region has the DNA TGCGCCAGCAGCCAAAGAACGGCGGACAGACCCTACGAGCAGTACTTC. It is translated as CASSQRTADRPYEQYF.

This clone was counted once. One junction end disagrees with the germline gene, perhaps due to a read error. The chain combines TRBV7-7 with TRBJ2-7; TRBD2 matches 11 bases. This CDR3 comprises 17 residues. Germline V gene sequence: CDR1 SSHAT, CDR2 FNYEAQ (reference sequence). The CDR3, as DNA: TGTGCTAGCAGCTTAGAGGTAGCGGGAGGGCCTCCGTACGAGCAGTACTTC. This gives the protein CASSLEVAGGPPYEQYF.

Only a few counts were recorded for this clone. The chain uses TRBV11-2 and TRBJ2-1, with D perhaps TRBD2 (6 bases). Germline values: CDR1 SGHAT, CDR2 FQNNGV. V dropped 6 bases and J dropped 7 bases, with 25 bases sitting between them. The CDR3 covers 17 residues. The CDR3 DNA reads TGTGCCAGCAGACCTATCGGAGGGCGGACCCAAACGAATGAGCAGTTCTTC. Its protein is CASRPIGGRTQTNEQFF.

This chain connects TRBV27 to TRBJ2-7; possible D gene TRBD2, 6 bases. V lost 2 bases and J 2 bases, leaving 7 bases between the germline ends. CDR1 and CDR2 from the germline V gene are MNHEY and SMNVEV (reference sequence). The length of the CDR3 is 13 residues. The CDR3 DNA reads TGTGCCAGCAGTTTAGCGGGGCCCTACGAGCAGTACTTC. This gives the protein CASSLAGPYEQYF.

This chain joins TRBV2 and TRBJ2-7, with TRBD2 matching over 9 bases. The trim removed 4 bases at V and 4 bases at J, leaving 8 bases unmatched. CDR1 is SNHLY, CDR2 FYNNEI, per germline. CDR3 length equals 15 residues. The CDR3 loop reads CASSVLQREAYEQYF. The CDR3 DNA reads as TGTGCCAGCAGTGTTCTTCAGCGGGAGGCGTACGAGCAGTACTTC.

This clone was observed once. The same CDR3 arises from other DNA sequences in this sample as well. The chain recombines TRBV19 with TRBJ1-5; no reliable D call. V lost 3 bases to trimming and J lost 4 bases, with 4 bases between them. The CDR3 totals 12 residues. Germline V gives CDR1 LNHDA, CDR2 SQIVND (reference sequence). CDR3 bases: TGTGCCAGTAGTATTTATAATCAGCCCCAGCATTTT. Translated: CASSIYNQPQHF.

The rearrangement joins TRBV5-6 to TRBJ2-5; D is unresolved. V was clipped by 3 bases and J by 2 bases, with 5 bases between them. The CDR3 covers 12 residues. Germline-derived CDR1 and CDR2 are SGHDT and YYEEEE. CDR3 coding DNA: TGTGCCAGCAGCTCCCCTCAAGAGACCCAGTACTTC. Its protein product is CASSSPQETQYF.

This chain links TRBV15 with TRBJ2-3; TRBD2 matches 7 bases. The CDR3 is made up of 17 amino acids. The V gene end was trimmed by 1 base and the J gene end by 2 bases; junction bases not matched to a gene: 9. The germline V gene has CDR1 LNHNV and CDR2 YYDKDF (reference sequence). In nucleotides, the CDR3 is TGTGCCACCAGCAGAGGGGCGGCGGGAGAAATCACAGATACGCAGTATTTT. Its protein is CATSRGAAGEITDTQYF.

This clone was seen a few times. The rearrangement uses TRBV18 and TRBJ2-5; 7 bases fit TRBD1. The CDR3 extends over 13 amino acids. V shed 3 bases and J 3 bases; nucleotides not matched to a gene: 1. Germline CDR1 reads KGHSH; CDR2 reads LQKENI. CDR3 nucleotide sequence: TGTGCCAGCTCACCCACAGGGGAAGAGACCCAGTACTTC. Its protein product is CASSPTGEETQYF. Supplemented by reference TRBV18 and TRBJ2-5, the full variable domain reads NAGVMQNPRHLVRRRGQEARLRCSPMKGHSHVYWYRQLPEEGLKFMVYLQKENIIDESGMPKERFSAEFPKEGPSILRIQQVVRGDSAAYFCASSPTGEETQYFGPGTRLLVL.

The J gene is TRBJ1-1, the V gene TRBV15; unclear D gene. Trimming removed 4 bases from V and 0 bases from J, with 6 bases in between. Per the germline V gene, CDR1 is LNHNV and CDR2 is YYDKDF (reference sequence). The CDR3 has 13 amino acids. CDR3 protein: CATSTQVNTEAFF. The CDR3 DNA is TGTGCCACCAGCACCCAGGTGAACACTGAAGCTTTCTTT.

V is TRBV9 and J is TRBJ2-3, with 11 bases aligning to TRBD2. Germline CDR1 SGDLS, CDR2 YYNGEE. This CDR3 has 17 residues. V shed 3 bases, J shed 4 bases, and the junction held 10 bases outside the gene matches. The CDR3 DNA sequence: TGTGCCAGCAGCGCCACACCCGGGACTAGCGGCCCAGATACGCAGTATTTT. Amino acids: CASSATPGTSGPDTQYF.

This rearrangement joins TRBV11-2 to TRBJ2-7; perhaps TRBD2 as D (6 bases). The CDR3 runs to 16 residues. V was trimmed by 2 bases and J by 7 bases, leaving 21 bases between them. The germline CDR1 and CDR2 sequences are SGHAT and FQNNGV. The CDR3 DNA follows: TGTGCCAGCAGCTTAATGACGGGGGACCTCTCTAGGGAGCAGTACTTC. Protein product: CASSLMTGDLSREQYF.

The DNA for the CDR3 is TGTGCCAGCAGCGCAGACAGGGGGTTATTAACGGATGAAAAACTGTTTTTT. Protein product: CASSADRGLLTDEKLFF. The genes are TRBV7-6 and TRBJ1-4, with 9 bases fitting TRBD1. The trim removed 5 bases at V and 6 bases at J, leaving 13 bases unmatched. The CDR3 runs to 17 residues. Germline CDR1 reads SGHVS; CDR2 reads FNYEAQ.

J is TRBJ2-5 and V is TRBV30, with D perhaps matching TRBD2 (7 bases). CDR1 is GTSNPN, CDR2 SVGIG, per germline (reference sequence). Trimming cost V 5 bases and J 5 bases, with 15 bases left between them. The CDR3 runs 13 residues. As DNA, the CDR3 is TGTGCCTGGGGGGGGCGGGAGCGGGAGACCCAGTACTTC. It encodes CAWGGRERETQYF.

The V call is TRBV11-1, the J call TRBJ1-2, with a possible D match to TRBD1 (6 bases). The V end was cut by 4 bases, the J end by 5 bases, with 17 bases between. CDR1 and CDR2 (germline): SGHAT, FQDESV (reference sequence). This CDR3 contains 15 residues. The CDR3 region has the DNA TGTGCCAGCAGCTCGATCGAGACAGGAGGATATGGCTACACCTTC. Translation gives CASSSIETGGYGYTF.

The chain couples TRBV2 to TRBJ2-7; 10 bases agree with TRBD2. The CDR3 totals 13 residues. The V and J ends lost 8 bases and 5 bases, in that order; junction bases with no gene match: 6. In germline, CDR1 is SNHLY, CDR2 FYNNEI. The CDR3 spells CASSRTSGDEQYF. The CDR3 nucleotides read TGTGCCAGCTCTCGGACTAGCGGAGACGAGCAGTACTTC.

The chain uses TRBV9 and TRBJ2-1; D perhaps matches TRBD2 (6 bases). Per germline, CDR1 SGDLS and CDR2 YYNGEE. This CDR3 is 15 amino acids long. V gave up 5 bases and J gave up 7 bases, with 19 bases separating them. The DNA of the CDR3 is TGTGCCAGCAGTGCACCTAGCGCTGGTGGGAATGAGCAGTTCTTC. This codes for CASSAPSAGGNEQFF.

J is TRBJ2-3 and V is TRBV4-3; 10 bases fit TRBD2. Germline CDR1 LGHNA, CDR2 YSLEER. Trimming removed 0 bases from V and 5 bases from J; junction bases left unmatched: 5. This CDR3 spans 16 amino acids. CDR3 sequence: CASSQDGLAGEDTQYF. The CDR3 bases are TGCGCCAGCAGCCAAGATGGGCTAGCGGGAGAAGATACGCAGTATTTT.

About this clone: A junction end diverges from the germline sequence, so it may reflect a read error. V gene TRBV9 combines with J gene TRBJ1-6; TRBD1 is a possible D gene (5 bases). Germline CDR1 reads SGDLS; CDR2 reads YYNGEE. This CDR3 has 14 amino acids. CDR3: CASSVAGTEKPLLF. The CDR3 DNA follows: TGTGCCAGCAGCGTAGCCGGGACTGAAAAACCCCTCCTCTTT.